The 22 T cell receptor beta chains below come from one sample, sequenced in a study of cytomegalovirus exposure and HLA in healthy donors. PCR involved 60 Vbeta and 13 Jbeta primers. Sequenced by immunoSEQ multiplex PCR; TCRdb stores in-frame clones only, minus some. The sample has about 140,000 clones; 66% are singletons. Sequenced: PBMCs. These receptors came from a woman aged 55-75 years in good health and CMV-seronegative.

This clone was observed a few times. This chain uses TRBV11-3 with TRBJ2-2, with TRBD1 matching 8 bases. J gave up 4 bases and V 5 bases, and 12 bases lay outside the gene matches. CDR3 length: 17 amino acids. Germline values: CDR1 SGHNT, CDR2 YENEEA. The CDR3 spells CASSTLSGGVGTGELFF. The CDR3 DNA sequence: TGTGCCAGCAGCACCTTATCAGGGGGCGTAGGCACCGGGGAGCTGTTTTTT.

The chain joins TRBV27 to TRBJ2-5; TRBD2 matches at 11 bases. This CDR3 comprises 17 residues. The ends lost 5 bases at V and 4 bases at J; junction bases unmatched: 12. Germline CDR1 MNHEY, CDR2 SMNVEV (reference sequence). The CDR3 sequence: CASSPRASGGHAETQYF. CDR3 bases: TGTGCCAGCAGTCCCCGGGCTAGCGGGGGGCACGCAGAGACCCAGTACTTC.

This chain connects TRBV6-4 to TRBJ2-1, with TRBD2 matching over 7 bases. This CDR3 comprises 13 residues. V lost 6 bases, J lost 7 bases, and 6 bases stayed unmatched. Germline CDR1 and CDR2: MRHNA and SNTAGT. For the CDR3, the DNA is TGTGCCAGCAGGGGAGGGGCAGGAAATGAGCAGTTCTTC. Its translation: CASRGGAGNEQFF.

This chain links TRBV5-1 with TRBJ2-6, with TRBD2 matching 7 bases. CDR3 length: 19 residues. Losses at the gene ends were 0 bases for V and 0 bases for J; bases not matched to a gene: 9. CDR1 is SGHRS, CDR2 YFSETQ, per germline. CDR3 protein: CASSLEAGRAFSGANVLTF. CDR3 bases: TGCGCCAGCAGCTTGGAGGCAGGGAGGGCTTTCTCTGGGGCCAACGTCCTGACTTTC. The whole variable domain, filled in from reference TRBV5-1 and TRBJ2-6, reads KAGVTQTPRYLIKTRGQQVTLSCSPISGHRSVSWYQQTPGQGLQFLFEYFSETQRNKGNFPGRFSGRQFSNSRSEMNVSTLELGDSALYLCASSLEAGRAFSGANVLTFGAGSRLTVL.

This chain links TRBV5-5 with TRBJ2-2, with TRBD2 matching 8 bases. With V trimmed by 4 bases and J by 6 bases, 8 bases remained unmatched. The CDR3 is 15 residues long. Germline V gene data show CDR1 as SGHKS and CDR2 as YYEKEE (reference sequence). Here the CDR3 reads CASSILSGEAGELFF. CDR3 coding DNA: TGTGCCAGCAGCATACTTAGCGGGGAGGCCGGGGAGCTGTTTTTT.

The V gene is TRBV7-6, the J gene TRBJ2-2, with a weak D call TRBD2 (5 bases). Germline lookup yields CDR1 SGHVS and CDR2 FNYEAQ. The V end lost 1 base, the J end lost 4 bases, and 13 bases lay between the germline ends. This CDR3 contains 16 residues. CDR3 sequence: CASSLVPAGGTGELFF. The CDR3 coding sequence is TGTGCCAGCAGCTTAGTTCCAGCCGGAGGCACCGGGGAGCTGTTTTTT.

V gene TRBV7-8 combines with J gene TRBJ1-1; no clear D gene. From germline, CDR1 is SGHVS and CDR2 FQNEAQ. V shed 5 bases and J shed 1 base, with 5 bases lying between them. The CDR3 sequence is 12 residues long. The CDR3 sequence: CASSLTNTEAFF. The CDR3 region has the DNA TGTGCCAGCAGCCTAACGAACACTGAAGCTTTCTTT.

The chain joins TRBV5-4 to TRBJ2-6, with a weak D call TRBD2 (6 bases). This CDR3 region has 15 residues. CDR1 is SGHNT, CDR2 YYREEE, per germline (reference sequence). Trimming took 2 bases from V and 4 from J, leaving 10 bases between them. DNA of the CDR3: TGTGCCAGCAGCTTCGGGGGAGCAGGGGCCAACGTCCTGACTTTC. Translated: CASSFGGAGANVLTF.

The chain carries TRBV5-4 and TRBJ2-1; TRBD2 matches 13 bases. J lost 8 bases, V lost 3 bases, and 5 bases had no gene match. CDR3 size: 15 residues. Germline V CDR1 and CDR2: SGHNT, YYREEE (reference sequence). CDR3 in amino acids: CASSSGLAGSDEQFF. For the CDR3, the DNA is TGTGCCAGCAGCTCGGGACTAGCGGGATCAGATGAGCAGTTCTTC.

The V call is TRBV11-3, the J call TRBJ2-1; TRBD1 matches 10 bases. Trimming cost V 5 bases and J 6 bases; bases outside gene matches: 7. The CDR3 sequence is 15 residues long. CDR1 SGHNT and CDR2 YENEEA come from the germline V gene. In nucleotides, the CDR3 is TGTGCCAGCAGCCCAGACAGGGGGCGGCTCAATGAGCAGTTCTTC. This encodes CASSPDRGRLNEQFF. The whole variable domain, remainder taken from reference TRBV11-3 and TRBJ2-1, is EAGVVQSPRYKIIEKKQPVAFWCNPISGHNTLYWYLQNLGQGPELLIRYENEEAVDDSQLPKDRFSAERLKGVDSTLKIQPAELGDSAVYLCASSPDRGRLNEQFFGPGTRLTVL.

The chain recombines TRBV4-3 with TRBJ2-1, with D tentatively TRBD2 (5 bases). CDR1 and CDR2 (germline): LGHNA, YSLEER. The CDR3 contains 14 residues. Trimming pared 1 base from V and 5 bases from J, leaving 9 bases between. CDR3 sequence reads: CASSQGGLDNEQFF. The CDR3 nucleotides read TGCGCCAGCAGCCAAGGCGGGTTAGACAATGAGCAGTTCTTC.

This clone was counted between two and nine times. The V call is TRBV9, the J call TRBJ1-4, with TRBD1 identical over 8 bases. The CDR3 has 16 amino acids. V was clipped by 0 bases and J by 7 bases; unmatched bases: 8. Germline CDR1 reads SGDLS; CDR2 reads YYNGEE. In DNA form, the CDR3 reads TGTGCCAGCAGCGTAGGGGGACAGGTCCGGGGTGAAAAACTGTTTTTT. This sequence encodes CASSVGGQVRGEKLFF.

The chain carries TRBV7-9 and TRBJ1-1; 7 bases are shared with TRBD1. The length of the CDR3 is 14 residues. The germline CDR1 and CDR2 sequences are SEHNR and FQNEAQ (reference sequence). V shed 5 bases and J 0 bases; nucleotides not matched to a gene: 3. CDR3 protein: CASSATGMNTEAFF. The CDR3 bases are TGTGCCAGCAGCGCGACAGGGATGAACACTGAAGCTTTCTTT.

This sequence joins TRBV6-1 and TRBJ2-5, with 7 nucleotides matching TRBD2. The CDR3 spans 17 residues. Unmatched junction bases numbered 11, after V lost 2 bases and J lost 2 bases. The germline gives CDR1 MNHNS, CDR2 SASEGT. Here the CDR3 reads CASSEYFSWGGQETQYF. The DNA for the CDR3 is TGTGCCAGCAGTGAATACTTTAGTTGGGGGGGACAAGAGACCCAGTACTTC.

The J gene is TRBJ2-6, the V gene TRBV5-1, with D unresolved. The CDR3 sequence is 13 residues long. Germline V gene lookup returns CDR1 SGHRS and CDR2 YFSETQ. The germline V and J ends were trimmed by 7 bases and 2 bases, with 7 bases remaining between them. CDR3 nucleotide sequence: TGCGCCAGCTATAACACTGGGGCCAACGTCCTGACTTTC. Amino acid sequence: CASYNTGANVLTF.

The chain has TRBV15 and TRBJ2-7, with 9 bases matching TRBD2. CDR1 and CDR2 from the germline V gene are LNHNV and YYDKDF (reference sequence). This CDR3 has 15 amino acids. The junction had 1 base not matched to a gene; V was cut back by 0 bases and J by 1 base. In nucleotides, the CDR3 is TGTGCCACCAGCAGAGATAGCGGGGGATCCTACGAGCAGTACTTC. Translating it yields CATSRDSGGSYEQYF.

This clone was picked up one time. CDR3 region: CASSARIGRLGTEAFF. The CDR3 DNA follows: TGTGCCAGCAGCGCCCGAATTGGGAGACTGGGCACTGAAGCTTTCTTT. V is TRBV13 and J is TRBJ1-1; D gene ambiguous. V was clipped by 5 bases and J by 4 bases, with 20 bases between them. The CDR3 extends over 16 amino acids. CDR1 and CDR2 (germline): PRHDT, FYEKMQ (reference sequence).

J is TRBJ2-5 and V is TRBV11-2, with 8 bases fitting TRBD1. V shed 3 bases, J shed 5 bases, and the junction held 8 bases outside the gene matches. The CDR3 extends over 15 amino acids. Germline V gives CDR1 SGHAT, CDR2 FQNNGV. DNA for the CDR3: TGTGCCAGCAGCTTCCAGGGGGCAGGTCGCGAGACCCAGTACTTC. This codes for CASSFQGAGRETQYF.

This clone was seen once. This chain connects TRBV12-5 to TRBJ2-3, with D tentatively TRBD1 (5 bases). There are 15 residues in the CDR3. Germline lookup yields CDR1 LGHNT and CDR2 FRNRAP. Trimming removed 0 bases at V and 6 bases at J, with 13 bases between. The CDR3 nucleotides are TGTGCTAGTGGTTTGGTAAGGGGCCGCTCGGATACGCAGTATTTT. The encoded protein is CASGLVRGRSDTQYF. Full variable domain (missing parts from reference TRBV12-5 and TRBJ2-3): DARVTQTPRHKVTEMGQEVTMRCQPILGHNTVFWYRQTMMQGLELLAYFRNRAPLDDSGMPKDRFSAEMPDATLATLKIQPSEPRDSAVYFCASGLVRGRSDTQYFGPGTRLTVL.

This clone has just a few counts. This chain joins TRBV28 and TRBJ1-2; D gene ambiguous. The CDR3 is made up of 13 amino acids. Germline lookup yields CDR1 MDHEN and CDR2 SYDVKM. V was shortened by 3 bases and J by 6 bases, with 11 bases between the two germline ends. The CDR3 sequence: CASSFEGRDGYTF. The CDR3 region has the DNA TGTGCCAGCAGTTTTGAGGGCCGGGATGGCTACACCTTC.

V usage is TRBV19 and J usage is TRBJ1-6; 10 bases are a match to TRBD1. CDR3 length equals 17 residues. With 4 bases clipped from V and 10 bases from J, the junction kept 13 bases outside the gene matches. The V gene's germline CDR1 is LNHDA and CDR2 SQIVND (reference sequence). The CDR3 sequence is CASSTQTDRGLNSPLHF. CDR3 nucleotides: TGTGCCAGTAGTACCCAAACCGACAGGGGGCTTAACTCACCCCTCCACTTT.

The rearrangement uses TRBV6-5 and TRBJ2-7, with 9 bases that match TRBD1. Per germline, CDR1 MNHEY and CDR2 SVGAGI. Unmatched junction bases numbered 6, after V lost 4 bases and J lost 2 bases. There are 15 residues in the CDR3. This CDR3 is CASSSKGDRAYEQYF. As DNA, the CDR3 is TGTGCCAGCAGTTCAAAGGGGGACAGGGCCTACGAGCAGTACTTC.